This record looks at one T cell receptor (beta chain) sequence and its context. In this sample, this clone turned up a few times. Which antigen it targets is not known. Base qualities are not at hand, and no much larger clone is one base apart. Taken from the germline V gene, the CDR1 and CDR2 loops are MDHEN and SYDVKM. Measured from the cysteine to the phenylalanine, the CDR3 is 11 residues long. The read is trimmed to its CDR3 DNA, 33 bases read in frame from base 1. Germline trimming: 4 bases from V, 12 bases from J; junction bases outside gene matches: 4. This specimen comes from a study of blood T cell repertoires in COVID-19 (dated by TCRdb to 2018 to 2021). Context from the whole study: Samples covering the acute and convalescent phases of COVID-19 were provided by collaborators in the United States, Italy and Spain. The prospective study material was composed of cDNA or gDNA derived from T cells, B-cell-depleted T cells, or PBMCs. Subjects who had been exposed to COVID-19, were actively infected with it, or had recovered from it provided the deeply sampled blood TCRbeta repertoires that made up the dataset. A freely available public database, intended as a resource for researchers studying the immune response to SARS-CoV-2, is where the repertoires were released. Samples came from the ongoing ImmuneRACE study (first 160 participants) plus 1,254 subjects from 6 global collaborators. Nearly every sample came with metadata listing a de-identified subject ID, COVID-19 status, age in years and sex. HLA class I and class II types, where available, came from metadata supplied by the sample provider rather than from assay-based typing. What the work shows at the level of the full study, not this receptor alone: Clinical and demographic metadata were provided uncurated, with the amount varying by source and participant.

The immunoSEQ Assay, a bias-controlled multiplex PCR, was used to amplify TCRbeta CDR3 regions from genomic DNA. Processing in the source paper ran as follows. The number of nucleated cells in each sample was estimated by amplification of reference gene primers within the assay. Sequence reads were collapsed and filtered to measure the absolute abundance of every unique TCRbeta CDR3 rearrangement. For each sample, productive Simpson clonality was calculated as the square root of Simpson's diversity index over productive rearrangements. TCRdb carries this immuneACCESS record with in-frame sequences only. Its versions omit some clonotypes, under half of them owing to an unresolved V gene in the studies checked, with the rest unexplained. That table supplies the V and J calls and clone size; D and trimming were determined from the DNA. In this sample the table shows about 180,000 clones, more than 75% of which occur a single time. More than 7.5% of the sample belongs to the ten largest clones.

In the prospective study, participants were roughly 18 to 89 years old, resided in 24 geographic areas of the United States, and were enrolled through a virtual design. In the prospective study, participants were assigned to cohorts based on the clinical history participants reported in a screening survey and a study questionnaire. For ImmuneRACE Cohort 3, a participant was defined as recovered based on two consecutive negative NP/OP PCR tests, clearance by a healthcare professional, or resolution of symptoms. In the prospective study, whole blood, serum and a nasopharyngeal or oropharyngeal swab were collected from each participant by mobile phlebotomists. Participants in the prospective study had the option to provide additional blood draws and questionnaires over an approximately two-month period. Before DNA extraction, prospective study blood samples were shipped either frozen or at room temperature.

The sample comprised PBMCs or T cells enriched from blood (not recorded which). The rearrangement combines TRBV28 with TRBJ2-7; 9 central bases correspond to TRBD1. The origin of this receptor is a young woman who had recovered from COVID-19. The CDR3 protein: CASSSGDRAYF. In nucleotides, the sequence is TGTGCCAGCAGTTCAGGGGACAGGGCGTACTTC.